The clone carrying this T cell receptor beta chain was seen only a few times. This sample is drawn from a study of blood T cells in healthy people across ages. CDR1 is MDHEN, CDR2 SYDVKM, per germline. The V and J ends lost 4 bases and 5 bases, in that order; junction bases with no gene match: 8. The CDR3 spans 16 residues. Total RNA extracted from each sample amounted to at least 6 micrograms. PCR was performed a second time for roughly 7 to 11 cycles using a sample-barcoded 5' primer and a J-beta primer mix. MiXCR was run by TCRdb on the 5' RACE reads, yielding one entry per CDR3 protein. Of about 1.7 million distinct CDR3 sequences listed, roughly 27% are singletons.

The sample was blood. The sequence derives from a woman under 40 in good health. The chain is built from TRBV28 and TRBJ2-1; 10 positions match TRBD2. This CDR3 is CASSWGTSGVDNEQFF. DNA of the CDR3: TGTGCCAGCAGTTGGGGCACTAGCGGGGTCGACAATGAGCAGTTCTTC.